What follows are 13 T cell receptor beta chains derived from one specimen sequenced in a study of T cell changes during pregnancy in multiple sclerosis. Assay used: immunoSEQ multiplex PCR; TCRdb lists only in-frame clones, some missing. Of under 55,000 clones in the sample, about 91% were seen once. The sample in question was CD8+ T cells from peripheral blood mononuclear cells, obtained after pregnancy. The receptors were gathered from a female donor with multiple sclerosis, enrolled in a pregnancy study.

V gene TRBV29-1 combines with J gene TRBJ2-3; perhaps TRBD2 as D (5 bases). Trimming removed 4 bases at V and 0 bases at J, with 17 bases between. This CDR3 has 16 residues. From germline, CDR1 is SQVTM and CDR2 ANQGSEA. The CDR3 DNA sequence: TGCAGCGTTGTAAGTCGAGGGCTAACTAGCACAGATACGCAGTATTTT. Its protein is CSVVSRGLTSTDTQYF.

The chain joins TRBV4-1 to TRBJ2-1, with D uncertain. Trimming shortened V by 0 bases and J by 4 bases, and 16 bases separated the two germline ends. Germline V gene data show CDR1 as MGHRA and CDR2 as YSYEKL. The CDR3 consists of 17 residues. The CDR3 DNA is TGCGCCAGCAGCCAAGATCTGTACCGCTACCCTTACAATGAGCAGTTCTTC. This gives the protein CASSQDLYRYPYNEQFF.

J is TRBJ2-6 and V is TRBV4-1; D is perhaps TRBD1 (6 bases). The CDR3 has 18 residues. The germline V gene encodes CDR1 MGHRA and CDR2 YSYEKL. V dropped 1 base and J dropped 0 bases, with 13 bases sitting between them. The CDR3 bases are TGCGCCAGCAGCCAAGGCTGGGGCAGGGGCTCTGGGGCCAACGTCCTGACTTTC. Its protein is CASSQGWGRGSGANVLTF.

The CDR3 loop reads CATSSSFRQDYTF. The CDR3 DNA is TGTGCCACCAGCAGTTCCTTTCGGCAGGACTACACCTTC. The V call is TRBV15, the J call TRBJ1-2, with D uncertain. Trimming stripped 3 bases from V and 10 bases from J, with 15 bases between. The length of the CDR3 is 13 residues. CDR1 LNHNV and CDR2 YYDKDF come from the germline V gene (reference sequence).

The chain recombines TRBV6-5 with TRBJ2-5; 10 nucleotides align to TRBD1. Germline CDR1 MNHEY, CDR2 SVGAGI. CDR3 size: 14 residues. The J segment lost 5 bases and the V segment lost 6 bases, leaving 6 bases of the junction unmatched. CDR3 coding DNA: TGTGCCAGCAGCCGCGACAGGGGGCTCGAGACCCAGTACTTC. It codes for CASSRDRGLETQYF.

The chain employs TRBV10-1 and TRBJ2-2, with D possibly being TRBD2 (5 bases). The V end lost 3 bases, the J end lost 1 base, and 12 bases lay between the germline ends. This CDR3 has 16 residues. The germline gives CDR1 WNHNN, CDR2 SYGVQD (reference sequence). CDR3 sequence reads: CASSDLERVNTGELFF. The CDR3 nucleotides are TGCGCCAGCAGTGATTTGGAGAGGGTGAACACCGGGGAGCTGTTTTTT.

J is TRBJ2-3 and V is TRBV27; the D is unclear. There are 14 residues in the CDR3. Germline CDR1 is MNHEY and CDR2 is SMNVEV (reference sequence). V was clipped by 2 bases and J by 6 bases, with 12 bases between them. The CDR3 DNA sequence: TGTGCCAGCAGTTTAATTGGGCCAGGCGATACGCAGTATTTT. Its translation is CASSLIGPGDTQYF.

This rearrangement joins TRBV6-5 to TRBJ1-6; D unclear. The V end lost 8 bases, the J end lost 4 bases, and 12 bases lay between the germline ends. Germline assignment: CDR1 MNHEY and CDR2 SVGAGI. The CDR3 sequence is 14 residues long. CDR3 sequence reads: CASRSTEYNSPLHF. The CDR3 nucleotides are TGTGCCAGCCGATCGACGGAGTATAATTCACCCCTCCACTTT.

This sequence joins TRBV5-1 and TRBJ1-1, with a tentative D call TRBD1 (6 bases). The CDR3 spans 13 residues. From germline, CDR1 is SGHRS and CDR2 YFSETQ. V was clipped by 0 bases and J by 10 bases, with 13 bases between them. The CDR3 loop is CASSLGPQGLAFF. The CDR3 nucleotides read TGCGCCAGCAGCTTGGGTCCACAGGGATTAGCTTTCTTT.

V and J are TRBV5-6 and TRBJ1-5, with 7 nucleotides matching TRBD1. The CDR3 has 14 amino acids. V was clipped by 2 bases and J by 3 bases; unmatched bases: 2. Looked up from germline, CDR1 is SGHDT and CDR2 is YYEEEE. CDR3 nucleotides: TGTGCCAGCAGCTTACAGGGGTACAATCAGCCCCAGCATTTT. Translating it yields CASSLQGYNQPQHF.

As regards this clone: The junction departs from the called germline gene at one end, perhaps through a read error. The chain combines TRBV10-3 with TRBJ2-7; maybe TRBD2 (5 bases). CDR1 is ENHRY and CDR2 is SYGVKD in the germline V gene. This CDR3 comprises 18 residues. The CDR3 sequence: CAISESEVGYYFSHEQYF. In DNA form, the CDR3 reads TGTGCCATCAGTGAGTCGGAGGTAGGGTACTATTTCTCCCACGAGCAGTACTTC.

The chain couples TRBV19 to TRBJ2-3; D is perhaps TRBD1 (5 bases). Germline lookup yields CDR1 LNHDA and CDR2 SQIVND (reference sequence). The V gene lost 6 bases and the J gene lost 0 bases, with 10 bases spanning the gap. The CDR3 covers 14 residues. The CDR3 spells CASRETASTDTQYF. Written as DNA, the CDR3 is TGTGCCAGTAGGGAGACAGCTAGCACAGATACGCAGTATTTT.

The CDR3 DNA is TGTGCCAGCAGCACACCAACCGGGGAGCTGTTTTTT. As protein: CASSTPTGELFF. The chain has TRBV9 and TRBJ2-2; no clear D gene. There are 12 residues in the CDR3. Trimming stripped 4 bases from V and 5 bases from J, with 6 bases between. Germline V gene lookup returns CDR1 SGDLS and CDR2 YYNGEE.